Below, one T cell receptor beta chain is given with its context. The V gene's germline CDR1 is MNHEY and CDR2 SVGAGI. Trimming cost V 6 bases and J 3 bases, with 15 bases left between them. The CDR3 has 14 residues. The primer mix had 60 Vbeta and 13 Jbeta primers. TCRdb keeps only in-frame clones here, not all; method: immunoSEQ multiplex PCR. The repertoire consists of about 210,000 clones, with 80% to 90% occurring once and the leading ten covering about 1.8%. This sample is drawn from a study of cytomegalovirus exposure and HLA in healthy donors. Source material: PBMCs. The TCR comes from a man aged 35 to 55 in good health and CMV-seropositive. V usage is TRBV6-5 and J usage is TRBJ2-7, with a weak D call TRBD2 (6 bases). CDR3 loop: CASRPIAAVYEQYF. In DNA, the CDR3 is TGTGCCAGCAGGCCGATAGCGGCCGTCTACGAGCAGTACTTC.